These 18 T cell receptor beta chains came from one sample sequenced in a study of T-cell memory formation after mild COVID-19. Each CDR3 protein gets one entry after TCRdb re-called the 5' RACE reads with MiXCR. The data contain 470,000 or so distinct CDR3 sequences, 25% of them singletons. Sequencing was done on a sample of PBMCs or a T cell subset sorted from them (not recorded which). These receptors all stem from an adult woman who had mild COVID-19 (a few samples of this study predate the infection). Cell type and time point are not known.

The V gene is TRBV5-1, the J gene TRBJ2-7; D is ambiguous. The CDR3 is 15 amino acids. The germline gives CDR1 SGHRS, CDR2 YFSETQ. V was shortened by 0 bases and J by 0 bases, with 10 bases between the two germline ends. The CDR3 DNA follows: TGCGCCAGCAGCTTGGGAGAACAGAGCTCCTACGAGCAGTACTTC. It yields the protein CASSLGEQSSYEQYF.

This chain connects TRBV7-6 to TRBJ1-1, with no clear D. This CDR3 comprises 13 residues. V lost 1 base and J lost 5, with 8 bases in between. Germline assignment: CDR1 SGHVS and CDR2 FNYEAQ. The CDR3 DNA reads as TGTGCCAGCAGCTTAGGGCCCCAGACTGAAGCTTTCTTT. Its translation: CASSLGPQTEAFF.

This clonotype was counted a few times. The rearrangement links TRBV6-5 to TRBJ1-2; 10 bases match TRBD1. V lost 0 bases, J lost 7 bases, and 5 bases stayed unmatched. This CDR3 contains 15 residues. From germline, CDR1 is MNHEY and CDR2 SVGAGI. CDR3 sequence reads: CASSYSSRDRGGYTF. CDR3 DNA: TGTGCCAGCAGTTACTCGTCCCGGGACAGGGGTGGCTACACCTTC.

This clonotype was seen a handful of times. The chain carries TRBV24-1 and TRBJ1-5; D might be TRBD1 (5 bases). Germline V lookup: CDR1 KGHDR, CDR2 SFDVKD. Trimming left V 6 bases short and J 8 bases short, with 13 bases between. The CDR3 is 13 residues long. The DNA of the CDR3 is TGTGCCACCAGTCAGGGCCCTTGGGAGCCCCAGCATTTT. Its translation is CATSQGPWEPQHF.

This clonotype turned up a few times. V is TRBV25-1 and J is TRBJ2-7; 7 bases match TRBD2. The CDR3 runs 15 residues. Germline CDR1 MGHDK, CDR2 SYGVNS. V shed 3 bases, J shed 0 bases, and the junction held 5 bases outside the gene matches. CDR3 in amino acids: CASSDGEGNSYEQYF. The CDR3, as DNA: TGTGCCAGCAGTGATGGGGAGGGAAACTCCTACGAGCAGTACTTC.

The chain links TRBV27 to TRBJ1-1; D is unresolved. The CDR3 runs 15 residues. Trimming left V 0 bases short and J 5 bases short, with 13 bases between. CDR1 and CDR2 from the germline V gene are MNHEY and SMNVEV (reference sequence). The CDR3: CASSLSIGVGTEAFF. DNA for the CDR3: TGTGCCAGCAGTTTATCTATCGGGGTCGGGACTGAAGCTTTCTTT.

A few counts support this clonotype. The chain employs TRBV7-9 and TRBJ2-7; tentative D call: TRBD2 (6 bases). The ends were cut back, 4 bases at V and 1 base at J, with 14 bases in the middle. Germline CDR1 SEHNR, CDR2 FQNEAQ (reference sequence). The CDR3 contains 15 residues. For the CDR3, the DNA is TGTGCCAGCAGCTGGTCAACGACTAGTTCCTACGAGCAGTACTTC. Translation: CASSWSTTSSYEQYF.

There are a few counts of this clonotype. The CDR3 nucleotides read TGTGCCAGCAGCTTTCAAGGGGTGAGCGAGCAGTACTTC. This codes for CASSFQGVSEQYF. This rearrangement joins TRBV7-2 to TRBJ2-7; possible D gene TRBD1, 5 bases. The V gene's germline CDR1 is SGHTA and CDR2 FQGNSA. Between the trimmed V and J ends, which lost 3 bases and 6 bases, there was a span of 12 bases. The CDR3 runs to 13 residues.

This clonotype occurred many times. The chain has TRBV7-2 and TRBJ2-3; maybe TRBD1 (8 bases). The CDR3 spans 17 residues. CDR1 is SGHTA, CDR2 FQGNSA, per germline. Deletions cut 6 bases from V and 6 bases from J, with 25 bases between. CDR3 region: CASSQGASGHARDTQYF. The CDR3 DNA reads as TGTGCCAGCAGTCAGGGGGCTAGCGGCCATGCACGGGATACGCAGTATTTT.

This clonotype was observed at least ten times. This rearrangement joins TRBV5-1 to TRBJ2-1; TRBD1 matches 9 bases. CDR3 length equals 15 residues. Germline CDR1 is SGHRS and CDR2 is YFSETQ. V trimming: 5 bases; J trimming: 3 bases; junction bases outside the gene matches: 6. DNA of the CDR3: TGCGCCAGCAGTCTCCGGGACAGGGACTACAATGAGCAGTTCTTC. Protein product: CASSLRDRDYNEQFF.

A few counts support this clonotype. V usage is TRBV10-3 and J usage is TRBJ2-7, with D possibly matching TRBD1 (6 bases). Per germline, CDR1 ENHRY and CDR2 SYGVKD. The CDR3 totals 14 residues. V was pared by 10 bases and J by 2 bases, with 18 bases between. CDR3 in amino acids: CATRDTGTPYEQYF. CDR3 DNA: TGTGCCACCAGGGACACAGGTACCCCCTACGAGCAGTACTTC.

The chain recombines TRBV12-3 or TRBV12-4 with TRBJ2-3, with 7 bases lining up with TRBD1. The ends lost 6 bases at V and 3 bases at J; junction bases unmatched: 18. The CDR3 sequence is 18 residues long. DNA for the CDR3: TGTGCCAGCAGGTCCCGGGACAGATATAGAACTGGAACAGATACGCAGTATTTT. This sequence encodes CASRSRDRYRTGTDTQYF.

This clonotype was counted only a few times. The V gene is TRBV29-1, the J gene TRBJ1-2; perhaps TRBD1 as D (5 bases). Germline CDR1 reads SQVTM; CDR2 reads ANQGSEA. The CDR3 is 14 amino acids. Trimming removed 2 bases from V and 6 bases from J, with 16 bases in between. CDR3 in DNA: TGCAGCGTTGAATCCCCCAACGGAGGGGATGGCTACACCTTC. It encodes CSVESPNGGDGYTF.

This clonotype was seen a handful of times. This CDR3 is CATSRGPVELYGYTF. CDR3 in DNA: TGTGCCACCAGCAGAGGGCCAGTAGAGCTCTATGGCTACACCTTC. The V gene is TRBV15, the J gene TRBJ1-2; unclear D gene. This CDR3 contains 15 residues. V dropped 1 base and J dropped 4 bases, with 13 bases sitting between them. Germline loops: CDR1 LNHNV, CDR2 YYDKDF (reference sequence). The full variable domain, with the rest looked up from reference TRBV15 and TRBJ1-2, is DAMVIQNPRYQVTQFGKPVTLSCSQTLNHNVMYWYQQKSSQAPKLLFHYYDKDFNNEADTPDNFQSRRPNTSFCFLDIRSPGLGDTAMYLCATSRGPVELYGYTFGSGTRLTVV.

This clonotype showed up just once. The CDR3, as DNA: TGTGCCAGCAGCTTATTGGGGGAAGCCGAGGTGGGGGACACTGAAGCTTTCTTT. This codes for CASSLLGEAEVGDTEAFF. V gene TRBV7-9 combines with J gene TRBJ1-1, with D possibly being TRBD1 (5 bases). V lost 2 bases and J lost 3, with 22 bases in between. Germline assignment: CDR1 SEHNR and CDR2 FQNEAQ (reference sequence). CDR3 size: 18 residues.

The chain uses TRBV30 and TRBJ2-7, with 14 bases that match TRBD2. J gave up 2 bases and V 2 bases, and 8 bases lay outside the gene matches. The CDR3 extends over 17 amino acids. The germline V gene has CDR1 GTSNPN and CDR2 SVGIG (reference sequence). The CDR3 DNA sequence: TGTGCCTGGAGTTATGGACTAGCGGGGGGCAGGGCCTACGAGCAGTACTTC. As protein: CAWSYGLAGGRAYEQYF.

The CDR3 loop reads CASSWDPRLQETQYF. The CDR3 DNA follows: TGCGCCAGCAGCTGGGACCCTCGTCTCCAAGAGACCCAGTACTTC. The chain carries TRBV5-1 and TRBJ2-5; D assignment may be TRBD1 or TRBD2 (5 bases each). V shed 3 bases and J shed 1 base, with 13 bases lying between them. This CDR3 contains 15 residues. Per germline, CDR1 SGHRS and CDR2 YFSETQ.

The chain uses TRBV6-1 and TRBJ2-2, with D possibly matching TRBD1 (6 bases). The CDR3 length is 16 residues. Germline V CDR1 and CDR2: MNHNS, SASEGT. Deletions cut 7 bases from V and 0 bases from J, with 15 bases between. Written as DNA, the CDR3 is TGTGCCAGCACCCTCCAGGGGTTCGCGAACACCGGGGAGCTGTTTTTT. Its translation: CASTLQGFANTGELFF.